Reported below is one TCR beta chain. The antigen it recognizes is unknown. No base-level quality is on record; no much larger clone is a single base apart. In light of the paper, this sample's time point label describes: week 23, last vaccination. Each vaccine dose was 300 ug of a 20-mer mutant IDH1 peptide in Montanide, given subcutaneously with topical imiquimod. Newly diagnosed WHO grade 3 or 4 IDH1-mutant astrocytomas showing loss of nuclear ATRX were present in the donors. The samples were drawn from NOA16, a multicentre, single-arm, open-label phase I trial in Germany that tested a mutant IDH1 peptide vaccine in humans for the first time. Genomic DNA for TCRB sequencing was extracted from EDTA blood using the DNeasy Blood and Tissue Kit. The library came from the immunoSEQ multiplex PCR assay. Rearranged TCR beta chain sequences were amplified with the hsTCRB Kit following the manufacturer's protocol. An Illumina MiSeq was used to sequence the TCRB libraries. In the paper's pipeline: The proprietary platform of the kit vendor was used for demultiplexing, trimming and gene mapping. Held by TCRdb, this immuneACCESS table contains in-frame sequences only and omits some clones. Under half of the omission traces to an unresolved V gene where checked; the cause of the rest is unknown. Clonal size and the V and J genes are those of that table, whereas D and trimming came from the DNA. For this sample there are under 50,000 clones; approximately 90% appear just once. The top ten clonotypes cover 3.9% of the sample.

Spanning cysteine to phenylalanine, the CDR3 consists of 14 amino acids. The read is trimmed to its CDR3 DNA, 42 bases read in frame from base 1. Via the germline V gene, CDR1 is SGHDT and CDR2 YYEEEE. V lost 0 bases and J lost 0 bases; the stretch between them is 7 bases long. This sample was taken from a study of a mutant IDH1 vaccine in newly diagnosed glioma (dated by TCRdb to 2020 to 2022). Concerning the study at large: Eight vaccinations were administered to patients in weeks 1, 3, 5, 7, 11, 15, 19 and 23, corresponding to visits V03 through V10. Of the approximately 30 treated patients, around 62% were male and approximately 40% were female, and a mean age of about 37 years was recorded. Peripheral blood was collected at six visits: V03 (baseline), V05, V07, V10, V12 and V13. Before enrollment, most patients had been given radiochemotherapy with temozolomide as standard therapy, while the rest had received either radiotherapy alone or temozolomide alone. For exploratory analyses, 25 to 30 treated patients had longitudinal TCRB deep sequencing done wherever samples were available. Vaccination started 4-6 weeks after radiotherapy alone, or was given together with temozolomide cycles in the groups whose treatment included chemotherapy. Here is what the overall study found, with its caveats: According to the authors, sample limitations meant that analyses of patient blood samples could not be reproduced. Pseudoprogression appeared unrelated to alterations in the top peripheral T cell clonotypes detected by TCRB sequencing. Immune responses induced by the vaccine were seen in roughly 95% of patients across multiple MHC alleles. Availability determined which PBMC samples were chosen for TCRB deep sequencing.

Here the sequenced sample was PBMCs, taken from a glioma patient whose treatment included an IDH1 peptide vaccine. The chain employs TRBV5-6 and TRBJ2-7; the D gene lacks a confident call. The sequence was collected from a man aged 45-65 years with glioma. This receptor carries the CDR3 CASSLEWSSYEQYF. The DNA reads TGTGCCAGCAGCTTGGAGTGGAGCTCCTACGAGCAGTACTTC.